One sample yielded the 20 T cell receptor beta chains listed below, sequenced in a study of blood T cell repertoires in COVID-19. Libraries were prepared by immunoSEQ multiplex PCR; TCRdb keeps only in-frame clonotypes and omits some of them. Of 200,000 to 300,000 clones listed, about nine tenths are singletons. The material sequenced was peripheral blood. These receptors were collected from a man aged 30 to 39 with COVID-19, enrolled during active disease.

The J gene is TRBJ2-3, the V gene TRBV30, with 12 bases aligning to TRBD2. Germline V gene lookup returns CDR1 GTSNPN and CDR2 SVGIG (reference sequence). Trimming removed 4 bases from V and 4 bases from J; junction bases left unmatched: 0. This CDR3 spans 13 amino acids. Written as DNA, the CDR3 is TGTGCCTGGACTAGCGGGGGGGCAGATACGCAGTATTTT. Translating gives CAWTSGGADTQYF.

The V gene is TRBV2, the J gene TRBJ1-2; D not resolved. Trimming took off 4 bases at V and 8 bases at J, with 11 bases between the two ends. This CDR3 has 12 residues. In germline, CDR1 is SNHLY, CDR2 FYNNEI. This CDR3 is CASSGSLKGYTF. The CDR3 DNA is TGTGCCAGCAGTGGGTCGCTAAAGGGCTACACCTTC.

This chain uses TRBV11-3 with TRBJ2-2; TRBD2 is a possible D gene (7 bases). The CDR3 runs 18 residues. V was trimmed by 1 base and J by 3 bases, leaving 18 bases between them. Germline V gives CDR1 SGHNT, CDR2 YENEEA. The CDR3 DNA is TGTGCCAGCAGCTTAGCCCTACCCCTGGGGGGGCACACCGGGGAGCTGTTTTTT. Translation: CASSLALPLGGHTGELFF.

This clone was detected only once. The V and J genes are TRBV6-6 and TRBJ1-6; D perhaps matches TRBD1 (6 bases). The CDR3 is 16 amino acids. Germline CDR1 reads MNHNY; CDR2 reads SVGAGI (reference sequence). The V and J ends lost 4 bases and 6 bases respectively, with 16 bases between them. The CDR3 DNA sequence: TGTGCCAGCAGTTCACAACAGGGAAAGGGTAATTCACCCCTCCACTTT. Amino acids: CASSSQQGKGNSPLHF.

In regard to this clone: A junction end diverges from the germline sequence, so it may reflect a read error. This chain connects TRBV29-1 to TRBJ1-1; tentative D call: TRBD1 (6 bases). The CDR3 has 14 amino acids. Germline CDR1 SQVTM, CDR2 ANQGSEA. This CDR3 reads CSALSRTVKTEAFF. The CDR3 DNA follows: TGCAGCGCTCTATCGAGGACAGTGAAGACTGAAGCTTTCTTT.

This rearrangement joins TRBV19 to TRBJ2-1; the D is unclear. CDR1 is LNHDA, CDR2 SQIVND, per germline (reference sequence). V shed 2 bases and J shed 9 bases, with 11 bases lying between them. The CDR3 covers 13 residues. The CDR3 here is CASSISLQPEQFF. Here the CDR3 DNA reads TGTGCCAGTAGTATAAGCTTACAGCCTGAGCAGTTCTTC.

This clone was seen only once. The V and J genes are TRBV7-3 and TRBJ1-2; TRBD1 matches 10 bases. Per germline, CDR1 SGHTA and CDR2 FQGTGA. The CDR3 is 16 amino acids. With 5 bases clipped from V and 0 bases from J, the junction kept 6 bases outside the gene matches. The CDR3 bases are TGTGCCAGCAGCCCAGACAGGGGGCATGCTAACTATGGCTACACCTTC. This sequence encodes CASSPDRGHANYGYTF.

This chain joins TRBV5-4 and TRBJ1-2; 10 positions match TRBD1. Per the germline V gene, CDR1 is SGHNT and CDR2 is YYREEE (reference sequence). The CDR3 is made up of 14 amino acids. The V segment lost 0 bases and the J segment 7 bases; nucleotides outside the gene matches: 3. The CDR3 DNA reads TGTGCCAGCAGCTTGGCCGGGACAGGGGTTGGCTACACCTTC. Encoded protein: CASSLAGTGVGYTF.

The chain links TRBV4-1 to TRBJ1-2; the match to TRBD1 covers 7 bases. Per germline, CDR1 MGHRA and CDR2 YSYEKL. Germline trimming cut 0 bases from V and 8 bases from J; bases unmatched to any gene: 3. CDR3 length equals 13 residues. The CDR3 sequence: CASSQDGTVGYTF. DNA of the CDR3: TGCGCCAGCAGCCAAGATGGGACAGTCGGCTACACCTTC.

The chain recombines TRBV7-9 with TRBJ1-2, with no clear D. The germline gives CDR1 SEHNR, CDR2 FQNEAQ (reference sequence). This CDR3 is 13 amino acids long. V lost 8 bases to trimming and J lost 2 bases, with 12 bases between them. In DNA form, the CDR3 reads TGTGCCAGCCGCCCGGGAGGGAACTATGGCTACACCTTC. It encodes CASRPGGNYGYTF. Looking up the rest from reference TRBV7-9 and TRBJ1-2 gives the full variable domain: DTGVSQNPRHKITKRGQNVTFRCDPISEHNRLYWYRQTLGQGPEFLTYFQNEAQLEKSRLLSDRFSAERPKGSFSTLEIQRTEQGDSAMYLCASRPGGNYGYTFGSGTRLTVV.

This clone was recorded a few times. This chain connects TRBV6-5 to TRBJ2-7, with 11 bases fitting TRBD2. V lost 6 bases to trimming and J lost 6 bases; unmatched junction nucleotides: 10. Looked up from germline, CDR1 is MNHEY and CDR2 is SVGAGI. There are 15 residues in the CDR3. CDR3 sequence: CASRALAGVQGEQYF. In DNA, the CDR3 is TGTGCCAGCAGGGCACTAGCGGGGGTTCAAGGCGAGCAGTACTTC.

The CDR3 DNA is TGTGCCACCAGCAAGCTAGCGGGGGACTACAATGAGCAGTTCTTC. It encodes CATSKLAGDYNEQFF. The genes are TRBV15 and TRBJ2-1, with 10 positions matching TRBD2. Germline trimming cut 4 bases from V and 3 bases from J; bases unmatched to any gene: 3. CDR1 is LNHNV, CDR2 YYDKDF, per germline (reference sequence). The CDR3 is 15 amino acids.

The rearrangement links TRBV6-5 to TRBJ2-5, with 7 bases identical to TRBD1. The V and J ends lost 2 bases and 4 bases, in that order; junction bases with no gene match: 4. Germline CDR1 and CDR2: MNHEY and SVGAGI. This CDR3 spans 14 amino acids. CDR3 in DNA: TGTGCCAGCAGTTACAGGGGGCGCGCAGAGACCCAGTACTTC. Its protein is CASSYRGRAETQYF.

This clone was seen once. The chain has TRBV10-2 and TRBJ2-1; D possibly corresponds to TRBD2 (6 bases). Germline V gene lookup returns CDR1 WSHSY and CDR2 SAAADI. V lost 0 bases to trimming and J lost 7 bases, with 16 bases between them. The CDR3 length is 16 residues. CDR3: CASSESFGSSGNEQFF. The CDR3 region has the DNA TGCGCCAGCAGTGAGTCTTTCGGGAGTAGCGGTAATGAGCAGTTCTTC.

The chain joins TRBV5-4 to TRBJ2-7; D gene unclear. This CDR3 is built from 15 residues. With 1 base removed from V and 0 bases from J, the gap between germline ends came to 11 bases. Germline V gives CDR1 SGHNT, CDR2 YYREEE (reference sequence). CDR3: CASSLPAASSYEQYF. CDR3 DNA sequence: TGTGCCAGCAGCTTGCCGGCGGCAAGCTCCTACGAGCAGTACTTC.

J is TRBJ1-2 and V is TRBV2; possible D gene TRBD1, 6 bases. The germline CDR1 and CDR2 sequences are SNHLY and FYNNEI. V was shortened by 6 bases and J by 3 bases, with 11 bases between the two germline ends. The CDR3 contains 13 residues. CDR3 sequence (DNA): TGTGCCAGCAGCCTAGGGGGGGACTATGGCTACACCTTC. Its protein is CASSLGGDYGYTF.

This chain uses TRBV4-1 with TRBJ1-6; a possible D gene is TRBD1 (5 bases). Trimming removed 1 base at V and 9 bases at J, with 13 bases between. The CDR3 is made up of 15 amino acids. Germline CDR1 is MGHRA and CDR2 is YSYEKL. The CDR3, as DNA: TGCGCCAGCAGCCAAGTTCCGGGCAGGGCTTCACCCCTCCACTTT. Its translation: CASSQVPGRASPLHF.

V usage is TRBV7-9 and J usage is TRBJ1-2, with TRBD1 matching 8 bases. Looked up from germline, CDR1 is SEHNR and CDR2 is FQNEAQ (reference sequence). V dropped 5 bases and J dropped 3; count of bases not matched to a gene: 5. This CDR3 contains 14 residues. CDR3 sequence reads: CASSAPGQDYGYTF. The CDR3 region has the DNA TGTGCCAGCAGCGCGCCGGGACAGGACTATGGCTACACCTTC.

V is TRBV6-1 and J is TRBJ1-1, with 7 bases fitting TRBD1. CDR1 and CDR2 from the germline V gene are MNHNS and SASEGT. After removal of 1 base from V and 5 bases from J, the junction contained 4 bases not matched to a gene. The CDR3 has 14 residues. The CDR3 sequence: CASSEGDRDTEAFF. CDR3 coding DNA: TGTGCCAGCAGTGAAGGGGACAGAGATACTGAAGCTTTCTTT.

CDR3 sequence: CGSGGESLGETQYF. CDR3 sequence (DNA): TGTGGATCCGGGGGGGAATCTCTCGGGGAGACCCAGTACTTC. V is TRBV6-6 and J is TRBJ2-5; 8 bases align to TRBD2. There are 14 residues in the CDR3. Looked up from germline, CDR1 is MNHNY and CDR2 is SVGAGI (reference sequence).